This T cell receptor (beta chain) appears in the sequencing data of a study of T-cell memory formation after mild COVID-19. In this sample, this clonotype turned up a few times. What it recognizes is unknown. TCRdb re-derived calls from the 5' RACE reads in MiXCR, one entry per CDR3 protein. The data contain some 150,000 distinct CDR3 sequences, more than 13% of them singletons. Study observations and caveats: That cross-reactive memory joined was suggested by some responding clones appearing in pre-infection memory.

Sequencing input: PBMCs or a T cell subset sorted from them (not recorded which). The receptor was derived from an adult woman who had mild COVID-19 (a few samples of this study predate the infection). Cell type and time point are not known.

CDR3 DNA: TGTGCCAGCAGCAACGGAATGGGGGCGAGTACCGGGGAGCTGTTTTTT. Amino acids: CASSNGMGASTGELFF. The rearrangement joins TRBV5-5 to TRBJ2-2, with a possible D match to TRBD1 (6 bases). This CDR3 comprises 16 residues. The V gene's germline CDR1 is SGHKS and CDR2 YYEKEE (reference sequence). Trimming took 4 bases from V and 5 from J, leaving 18 bases between them.